This section outlines one T cell receptor beta chain sequence together with its context. This CDR3 has 16 residues. CDR1 is SGHAT, CDR2 FQNNGV, per germline. With 5 bases removed from V and 1 base from J, the gap between germline ends came to 16 bases. In the source study's methods: Reference gene primer amplification in the assay estimated nucleated cell counts. The table came from immunoSEQ multiplex PCR; TCRdb's copy has only in-frame clones and leaves some out. The D gene and trimming were derived from the DNA, and the V and J assignments and clone size from that table. In the table there are about 36,000 clones, roughly 80% of which are singletons. The data were taken from a study of blood T cell repertoires in COVID-19. Study-wide background: T cells, B-cell-depleted T cells, or PBMCs provided the cDNA or gDNA that served as material.

The receptor was derived from a man in his fifties or sixties with active COVID-19. Sequences were obtained from peripheral blood. V gene TRBV11-2 combines with J gene TRBJ2-3; D is perhaps TRBD2 (5 bases). CDR3 DNA: TGTGCCAGCAGCGCTTCTAGCTCGAGGGGCACAGATACGCAGTATTTT. This gives the protein CASSASSSRGTDTQYF.